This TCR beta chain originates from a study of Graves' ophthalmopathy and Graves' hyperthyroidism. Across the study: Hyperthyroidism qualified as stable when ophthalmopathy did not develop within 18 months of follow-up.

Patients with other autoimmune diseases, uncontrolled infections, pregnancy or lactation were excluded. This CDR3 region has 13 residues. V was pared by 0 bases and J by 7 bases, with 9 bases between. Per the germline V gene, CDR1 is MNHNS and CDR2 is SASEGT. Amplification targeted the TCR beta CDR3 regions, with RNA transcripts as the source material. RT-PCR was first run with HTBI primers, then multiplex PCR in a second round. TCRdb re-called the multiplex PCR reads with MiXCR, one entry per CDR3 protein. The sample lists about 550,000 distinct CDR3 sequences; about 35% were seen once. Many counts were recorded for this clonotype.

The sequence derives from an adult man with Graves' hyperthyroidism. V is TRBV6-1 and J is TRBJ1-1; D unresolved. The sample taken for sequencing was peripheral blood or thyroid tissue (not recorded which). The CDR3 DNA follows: TGTGCCAGCAGTGAAGCGGATCAAATTGAAGCTTTCTTT. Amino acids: CASSEADQIEAFF.